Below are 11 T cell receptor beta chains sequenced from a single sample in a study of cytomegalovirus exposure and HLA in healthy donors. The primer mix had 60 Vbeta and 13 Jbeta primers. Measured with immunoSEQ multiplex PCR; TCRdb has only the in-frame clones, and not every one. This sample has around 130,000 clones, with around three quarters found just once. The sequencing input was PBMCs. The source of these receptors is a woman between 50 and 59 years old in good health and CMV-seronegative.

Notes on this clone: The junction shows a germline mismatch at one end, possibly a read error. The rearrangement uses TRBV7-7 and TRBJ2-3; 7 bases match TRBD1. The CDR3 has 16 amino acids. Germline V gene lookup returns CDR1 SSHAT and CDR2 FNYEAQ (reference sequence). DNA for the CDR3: TGTGCTAGCAGCGAACAGACAGGGCTAATCCCAGATACGCAGTATTTT. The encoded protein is CASSEQTGLIPDTQYF.

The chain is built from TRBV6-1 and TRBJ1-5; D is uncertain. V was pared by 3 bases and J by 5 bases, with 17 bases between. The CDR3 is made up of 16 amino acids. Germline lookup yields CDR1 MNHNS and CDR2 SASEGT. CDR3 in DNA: TGTGCCAGCAGTGAGTCGCCCTCCTCACTTTATCAGCCCCAGCATTTT. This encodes CASSESPSSLYQPQHF.

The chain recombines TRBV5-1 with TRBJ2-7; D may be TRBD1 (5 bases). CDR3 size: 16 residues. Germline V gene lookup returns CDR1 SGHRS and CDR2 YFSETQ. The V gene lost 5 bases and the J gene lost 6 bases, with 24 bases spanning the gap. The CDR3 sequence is CASSKLVAGARFEQYF. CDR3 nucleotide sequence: TGCGCCAGCAGTAAGCTTGTTGCTGGGGCGCGATTCGAGCAGTACTTC.

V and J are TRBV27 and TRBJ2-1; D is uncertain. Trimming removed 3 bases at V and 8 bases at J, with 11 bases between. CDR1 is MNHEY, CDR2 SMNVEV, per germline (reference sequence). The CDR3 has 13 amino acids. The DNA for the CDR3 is TGTGCCAGCAGTTTCCTCTCTAGTTATGAGCAGTTCTTC. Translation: CASSFLSSYEQFF.

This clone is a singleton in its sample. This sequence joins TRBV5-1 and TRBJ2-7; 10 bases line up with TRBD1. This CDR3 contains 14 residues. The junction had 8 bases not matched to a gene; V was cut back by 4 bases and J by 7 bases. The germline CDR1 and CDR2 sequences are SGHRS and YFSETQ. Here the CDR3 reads CASSRDRGNREQYF. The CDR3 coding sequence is TGCGCCAGCAGCAGGGACAGGGGAAACAGGGAGCAGTACTTC.

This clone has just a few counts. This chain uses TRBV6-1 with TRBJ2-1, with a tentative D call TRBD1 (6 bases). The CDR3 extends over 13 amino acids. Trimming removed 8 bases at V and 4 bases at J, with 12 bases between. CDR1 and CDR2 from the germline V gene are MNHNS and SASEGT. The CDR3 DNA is TGTGCCAGCGAGAGGACAGTTTACAATGAGCAGTTCTTC. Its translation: CASERTVYNEQFF.

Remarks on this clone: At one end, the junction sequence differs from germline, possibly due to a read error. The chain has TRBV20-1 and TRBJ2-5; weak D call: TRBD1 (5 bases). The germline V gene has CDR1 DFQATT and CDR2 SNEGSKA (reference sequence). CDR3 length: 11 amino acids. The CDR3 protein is CSARVVSAGNF. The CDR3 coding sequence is TGCAGTGCTAGAGTGGTGTCTGCAGGGAACTTC.

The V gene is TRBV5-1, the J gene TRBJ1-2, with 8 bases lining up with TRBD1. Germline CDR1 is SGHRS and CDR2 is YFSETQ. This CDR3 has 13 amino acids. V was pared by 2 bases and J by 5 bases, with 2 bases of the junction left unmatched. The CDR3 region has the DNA TGCGCCAGCAGCTTACAGGGGGGGTATGGCTACACCTTC. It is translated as CASSLQGGYGYTF.

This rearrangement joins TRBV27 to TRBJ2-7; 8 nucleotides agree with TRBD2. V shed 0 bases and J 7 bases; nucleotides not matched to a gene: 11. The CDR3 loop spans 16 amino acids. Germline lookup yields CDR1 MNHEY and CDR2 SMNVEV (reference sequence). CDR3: CASSLSRSGRWGEQYV. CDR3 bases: TGTGCCAGCAGTTTATCGAGGAGCGGGAGATGGGGAGAGCAGTACGTC.

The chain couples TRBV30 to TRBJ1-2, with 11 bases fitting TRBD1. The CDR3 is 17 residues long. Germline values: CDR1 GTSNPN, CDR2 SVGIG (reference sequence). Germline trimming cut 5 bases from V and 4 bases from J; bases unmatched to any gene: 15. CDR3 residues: CAWGNRDRGISAYGYTF. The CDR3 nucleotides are TGTGCCTGGGGAAACCGGGACAGGGGGATCTCGGCCTATGGCTACACCTTC.

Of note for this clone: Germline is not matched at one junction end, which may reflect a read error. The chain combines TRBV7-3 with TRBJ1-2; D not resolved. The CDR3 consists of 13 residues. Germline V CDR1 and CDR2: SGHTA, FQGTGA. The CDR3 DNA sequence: TGTGCCAGCAGCCCACACCCGCGGGATGGCTACCCCTTC. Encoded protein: CASSPHPRDGYPF.